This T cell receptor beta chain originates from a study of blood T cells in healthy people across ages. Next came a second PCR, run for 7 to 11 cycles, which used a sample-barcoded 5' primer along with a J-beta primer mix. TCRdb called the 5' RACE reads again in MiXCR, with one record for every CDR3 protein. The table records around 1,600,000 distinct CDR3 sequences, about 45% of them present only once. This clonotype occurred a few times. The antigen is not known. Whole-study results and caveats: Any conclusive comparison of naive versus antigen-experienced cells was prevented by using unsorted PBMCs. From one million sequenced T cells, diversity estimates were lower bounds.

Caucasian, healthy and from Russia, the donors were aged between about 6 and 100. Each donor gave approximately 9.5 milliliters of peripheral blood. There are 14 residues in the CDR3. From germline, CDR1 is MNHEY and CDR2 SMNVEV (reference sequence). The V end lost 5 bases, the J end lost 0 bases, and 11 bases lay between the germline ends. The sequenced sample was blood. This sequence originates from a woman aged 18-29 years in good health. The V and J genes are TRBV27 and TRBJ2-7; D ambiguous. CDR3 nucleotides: TGTGCCAGCAGTGCAGGCTTGGTCTCCTACGAGCAGTACTTC. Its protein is CASSAGLVSYEQYF.